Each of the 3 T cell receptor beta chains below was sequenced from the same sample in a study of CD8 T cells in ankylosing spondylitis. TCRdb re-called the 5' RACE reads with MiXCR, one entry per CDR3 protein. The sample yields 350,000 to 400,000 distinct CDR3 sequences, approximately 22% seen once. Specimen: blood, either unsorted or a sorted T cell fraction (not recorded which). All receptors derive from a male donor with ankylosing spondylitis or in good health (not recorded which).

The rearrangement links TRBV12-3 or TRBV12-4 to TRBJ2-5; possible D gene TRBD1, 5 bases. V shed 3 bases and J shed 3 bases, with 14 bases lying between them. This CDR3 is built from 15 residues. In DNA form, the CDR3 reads TGTGCCAGCAGTTTCCAGACAGACCTAAAAGAGACCCAGTACTTC. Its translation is CASSFQTDLKETQYF.

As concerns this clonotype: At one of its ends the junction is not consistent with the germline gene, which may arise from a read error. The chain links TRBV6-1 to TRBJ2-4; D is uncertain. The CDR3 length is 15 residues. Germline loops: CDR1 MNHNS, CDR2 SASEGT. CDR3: CASSQLDLAKNIQSF. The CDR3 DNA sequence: TGTGCCAGCAGTCAGCTTGATTTAGCCAAAAACATTCAGTCCTTC.

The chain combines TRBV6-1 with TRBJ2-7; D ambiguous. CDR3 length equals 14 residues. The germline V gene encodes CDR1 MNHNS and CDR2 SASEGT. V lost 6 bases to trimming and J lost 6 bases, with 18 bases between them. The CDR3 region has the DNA TGTGCCAGCAGCCCCCGCCCCCTAGGCATCGAGCAGTACTTC. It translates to CASSPRPLGIEQYF.